Below are 26 T cell receptor beta chains sequenced from a single sample in a study of cytomegalovirus exposure and HLA in healthy donors. Both 60 Vbeta primers and 13 Jbeta primers went into the PCR. Using immunoSEQ multiplex PCR, the repertoire was profiled, and TCRdb retains in-frame clones only, with some absent. This sample's clone table lists about 110,000 clones. Source material: PBMCs. These receptors all stem from a man aged 45-60 years in good health and CMV-seronegative.

V usage is TRBV6-5 and J usage is TRBJ1-1; possible D gene TRBD1, 5 bases. CDR1 is MNHEY, CDR2 SVGAGI, per germline. V was shortened by 6 bases and J by 1 base, with 12 bases between the two germline ends. The length of the CDR3 is 14 residues. DNA for the CDR3: TGTGCCAGCAGCACCCAGGGTCAGAACACTGAAGCTTTCTTT. Translation: CASSTQGQNTEAFF.

V gene TRBV5-1 combines with J gene TRBJ2-1, with 9 positions matching TRBD2. Germline trimming cut 2 bases from V and 2 bases from J; bases unmatched to any gene: 5. This CDR3 has 16 residues. CDR1 SGHRS and CDR2 YFSETQ come from the germline V gene. In DNA form, the CDR3 reads TGCGCCAGCAGCTTTGGAGCGGGAGGTACCTACAATGAGCAGTTCTTC. It translates to CASSFGAGGTYNEQFF. The full variable domain, its missing parts supplied by reference TRBV5-1 and TRBJ2-1, is KAGVTQTPRYLIKTRGQQVTLSCSPISGHRSVSWYQQTPGQGLQFLFEYFSETQRNKGNFPGRFSGRQFSNSRSEMNVSTLELGDSALYLCASSFGAGGTYNEQFFGPGTRLTVL.

In the case of this clone: One end of the junction fails to match germline, which may point to a read error. V gene TRBV19 combines with J gene TRBJ1-5; 10 nucleotides align to TRBD1. CDR1 is LNHDA, CDR2 SQIVND, per germline (reference sequence). The CDR3 covers 17 residues. The CDR3 is CASTNLRDRGSNRPQHF. The CDR3 coding sequence is TGTGCCAGTACCAATCTCCGGGACAGGGGAAGCAATCGGCCCCAGCATTTT.

The chain combines TRBV11-3 with TRBJ2-7; 9 bases are a match to TRBD2. Germline CDR1 reads SGHNT; CDR2 reads YENEEA. V was pared by 4 bases and J by 4 bases, with 17 bases of the junction left unmatched. CDR3 size: 18 residues. The CDR3 sequence is CASSSRSPVAGDLYEQYF. The CDR3 bases are TGTGCCAGCAGCTCGAGGTCCCCGGTAGCGGGAGATCTGTACGAGCAGTACTTC.

The chain combines TRBV11-3 with TRBJ1-4; D might be TRBD1 (5 bases). The CDR3 covers 13 residues. Germline lookup yields CDR1 SGHNT and CDR2 YENEEA. The ends were cut back, 4 bases at V and 8 bases at J, with 11 bases in the middle. CDR3 sequence (DNA): TGTGCCAGCAGCTCTCAGGGAAGGGAAAAACTGTTTTTT. It yields the protein CASSSQGREKLFF.

The genes are TRBV2 and TRBJ2-1; the D gene is possibly TRBD1 (6 bases). The CDR3 covers 15 residues. V shed 5 bases and J shed 10 bases, with 21 bases lying between them. The germline CDR1 and CDR2 sequences are SNHLY and FYNNEI. The CDR3 nucleotides read TGTGCCAGCAGTTCAGGGGCCATAAGCCCAGGAGAGCAGTTCTTC. Its protein is CASSSGAISPGEQFF.

The chain is built from TRBV28 and TRBJ2-7; D is uncertain. Germline CDR1 MDHEN, CDR2 SYDVKM. This CDR3 has 13 residues. Trimming shortened V by 5 bases and J by 6 bases, and 14 bases separated the two germline ends. This CDR3 is CASSPYETAEQYF. Here the CDR3 DNA reads TGTGCCAGCAGTCCCTACGAGACTGCCGAGCAGTACTTC.

The J gene is TRBJ2-7, the V gene TRBV19; 10 bases line up with TRBD1. J gave up 4 bases and V 5 bases, and 5 bases lay outside the gene matches. The CDR3 has 14 amino acids. The germline V gene has CDR1 LNHDA and CDR2 SQIVND (reference sequence). CDR3 sequence (DNA): TGTGCCAGTAGTGGGGACAGGGGTAGGTACGAGCAGTACTTC. Protein: CASSGDRGRYEQYF.

The chain recombines TRBV9 with TRBJ2-3, with a possible D match to TRBD2 (5 bases). CDR1 is SGDLS, CDR2 YYNGEE, per germline. The CDR3 has 14 residues. Deletions cut 0 bases from V and 5 bases from J, with 10 bases between. CDR3 residues: CASSVDPGVDTQYF. In nucleotides, the CDR3 is TGTGCCAGCAGCGTAGACCCCGGGGTAGATACGCAGTATTTT.

This rearrangement joins TRBV30 to TRBJ2-3, with D possibly matching TRBD2 (6 bases). Looked up from germline, CDR1 is GTSNPN and CDR2 is SVGIG (reference sequence). V lost 3 bases and J 2 bases, leaving 18 bases between the germline ends. The CDR3 runs 16 residues. CDR3 sequence: CAWRTKRAGFTDTQYF. CDR3 coding DNA: TGTGCCTGGAGAACTAAGCGGGCGGGATTCACAGATACGCAGTATTTT.

This chain links TRBV19 with TRBJ1-5, with 8 bases aligning to TRBD1. Trimming cost V 5 bases and J 4 bases; bases outside gene matches: 4. Germline CDR1 reads LNHDA; CDR2 reads SQIVND (reference sequence). The CDR3 length is 14 residues. CDR3 sequence (DNA): TGTGCCAGTAGTCGGACAGGGACTAATCAGCCCCAGCATTTT. Its protein product is CASSRTGTNQPQHF.

The V call is TRBV6-6, the J call TRBJ2-7; no definite D call. CDR1 and CDR2 (germline): MNHNY, SVGAGI (reference sequence). The CDR3 has 12 amino acids. Trimming took 4 bases from V and 2 from J, leaving 6 bases between them. DNA of the CDR3: TGTGCCAGCAGTTCCCTCGCCTACGAGCAGTACTTC. Translating it yields CASSSLAYEQYF.

V and J are TRBV9 and TRBJ2-3; possible D gene TRBD1, 8 bases. The V gene lost 1 base and the J gene lost 2 bases, with 23 bases spanning the gap. The CDR3 spans 19 residues. Germline values: CDR1 SGDLS, CDR2 YYNGEE. The CDR3 DNA reads as TGTGCCAGCAGCGTAACAGGGGGGGTGACTAGGTTGGTCACAGATACGCAGTATTTT. It codes for CASSVTGGVTRLVTDTQYF. Full variable domain (missing parts from reference TRBV9 and TRBJ2-3): DSGVTQTPKHLITATGQRVTLRCSPRSGDLSVYWYQQSLDQGLQFLIQYYNGEERAKGNILERFSAQQFPDLHSELNLSSLELGDSALYFCASSVTGGVTRLVTDTQYFGPGTRLTVL.

The rearrangement joins TRBV5-6 to TRBJ2-4; unclear D gene. Trimming removed 1 base from V and 4 bases from J, with 3 bases in between. The CDR3 spans 12 residues. CDR1 is SGHDT, CDR2 YYEEEE, per germline. The CDR3 DNA is TGTGCCAGCAGCTTGTATAAAAACATTCAGTACTTC. Protein: CASSLYKNIQYF.

This sequence joins TRBV7-2 and TRBJ1-1; tentatively, D is TRBD1 (5 bases). V was shortened by 5 bases and J by 11 bases, with 15 bases between the two germline ends. Germline V gene data show CDR1 as SGHTA and CDR2 as FQGNSA. This CDR3 is 12 amino acids long. The CDR3 protein is CASSGDSPIAFF. The CDR3 coding sequence is TGTGCCAGCAGCGGGGACTCTCCGATCGCTTTCTTT.

The chain has TRBV7-3 and TRBJ1-2; TRBD1 is a possible D gene (5 bases). The CDR3 contains 13 residues. Germline-derived CDR1 and CDR2 are SGHTA and FQGTGA. V gave up 1 base and J gave up 8 bases, with 11 bases separating them. CDR3 sequence reads: CASSLKSGHGYTF. The CDR3 nucleotides are TGTGCCAGCAGCTTAAAGTCAGGGCACGGCTACACCTTC.

The chain carries TRBV7-8 and TRBJ1-5; TRBD1 agrees at 8 bases. Germline V gene data show CDR1 as SGHVS and CDR2 as FQNEAQ. After removal of 4 bases from V and 7 bases from J, the junction contained 9 bases not matched to a gene. The CDR3 consists of 15 residues. CDR3 in amino acids: CASSSAGGAGQPQHF. DNA of the CDR3: TGTGCCAGCAGCTCAGCAGGGGGCGCGGGACAGCCCCAGCATTTT.

The rearrangement joins TRBV4-1 to TRBJ1-1; the D gene is possibly TRBD1 (6 bases). Germline CDR1 reads MGHRA; CDR2 reads YSYEKL. There are 16 residues in the CDR3. The V end lost 3 bases, the J end lost 0 bases, and 14 bases lay between the germline ends. CDR3 protein: CASSQAWTALNTEAFF. The CDR3 region has the DNA TGCGCCAGCAGCCAGGCCTGGACAGCTCTGAACACTGAAGCTTTCTTT.

The V gene is TRBV7-9, the J gene TRBJ2-2; D not resolved. The germline CDR1 and CDR2 sequences are SEHNR and FQNEAQ (reference sequence). The CDR3 runs 16 residues. Trimming took 6 bases from V and 4 from J, leaving 18 bases between them. The DNA of the CDR3 is TGTGCCAGCAGTCGGAGCCCGGCGCGTAGCACCGGGGAGCTGTTTTTT. This encodes CASSRSPARSTGELFF.

The chain employs TRBV4-1 and TRBJ2-3; tentative D call: TRBD2 (6 bases). CDR3 length: 16 residues. Germline V CDR1 and CDR2: MGHRA, YSYEKL. Trimming left V 5 bases short and J 0 bases short, with 15 bases between. The CDR3 region is CASSSTSSISTDTQYF. CDR3 bases: TGCGCCAGCAGCTCCACTAGCTCAATTAGCACAGATACGCAGTATTTT.

This chain joins TRBV4-1 and TRBJ1-2; D perhaps matches TRBD1 (5 bases). The germline V gene encodes CDR1 MGHRA and CDR2 YSYEKL. This CDR3 spans 19 amino acids. V lost 1 base and J lost 8, with 29 bases in between. CDR3 sequence reads: CASSQGAVSGTPVGGGYTF. The CDR3 DNA reads TGCGCCAGCAGCCAAGGAGCGGTCAGCGGGACGCCCGTGGGAGGGGGCTACACCTTC.

The chain employs TRBV5-1 and TRBJ2-3; TRBD2 matches at 7 bases. The V gene's germline CDR1 is SGHRS and CDR2 YFSETQ. V was clipped by 0 bases and J by 4 bases; unmatched bases: 5. There are 15 residues in the CDR3. The CDR3, as DNA: TGCGCCAGCAGCTTGGCGCAGGGAGGGCCAGATACGCAGTATTTT. Its protein is CASSLAQGGPDTQYF.

The J gene is TRBJ1-1, the V gene TRBV14, with 10 bases lining up with TRBD1. Germline V CDR1 and CDR2: SGHDN, FVKESK. This CDR3 has 14 residues. Trimming cost V 4 bases and J 8 bases; bases outside gene matches: 7. The DNA of the CDR3 is TGTGCCAGCAGCCCCCCTTTGGGACAGGGGGAAGCTTTCTTT. Its protein product is CASSPPLGQGEAFF.

The chain joins TRBV25-1 to TRBJ1-6; a weak D match, TRBD1 (5 bases). V lost 4 bases, J lost 0 bases, and 7 bases lay in between. Germline CDR1 is MGHDK and CDR2 is SYGVNS. The CDR3 has 15 amino acids. The CDR3 region is CASSVDSSYNSPLHF. The CDR3, as DNA: TGTGCCAGCAGTGTCGACAGCTCCTATAATTCACCCCTCCACTTT. Filled out from reference TRBV25-1 and TRBJ1-6, the complete variable domain reads EADIYQTPRYLVIGTGKKITLECSQTMGHDKMYWYQQDPGMELHLIHYSYGVNSTEKGDLSSESTVSRIRTEHFPLTLESARPSHTSQYLCASSVDSSYNSPLHFGNGTRLTVT.

A remark on this clone: The sample carries other DNA sequences with the same CDR3. The chain has TRBV18 and TRBJ1-1, with D maybe TRBD1 (6 bases). CDR3 length: 13 residues. V was trimmed by 5 bases and J by 1 base, leaving 8 bases between them. CDR1 and CDR2 from the germline V gene are KGHSH and LQKENI. The CDR3 loop is CASSATGNTEAFF. CDR3 in DNA: TGTGCCAGCTCAGCGACAGGGAACACTGAAGCTTTCTTT.

The V and J genes are TRBV27 and TRBJ1-1; 9 positions match TRBD1. V was clipped by 5 bases and J by 1 base; unmatched bases: 11. Germline-derived CDR1 and CDR2 are MNHEY and SMNVEV (reference sequence). The CDR3 extends over 17 amino acids. CDR3 in DNA: TGTGCCAGCAGTACTGACAGGGGGTCTTTCTCGAACACTGAAGCTTTCTTT. This translates into CASSTDRGSFSNTEAFF.